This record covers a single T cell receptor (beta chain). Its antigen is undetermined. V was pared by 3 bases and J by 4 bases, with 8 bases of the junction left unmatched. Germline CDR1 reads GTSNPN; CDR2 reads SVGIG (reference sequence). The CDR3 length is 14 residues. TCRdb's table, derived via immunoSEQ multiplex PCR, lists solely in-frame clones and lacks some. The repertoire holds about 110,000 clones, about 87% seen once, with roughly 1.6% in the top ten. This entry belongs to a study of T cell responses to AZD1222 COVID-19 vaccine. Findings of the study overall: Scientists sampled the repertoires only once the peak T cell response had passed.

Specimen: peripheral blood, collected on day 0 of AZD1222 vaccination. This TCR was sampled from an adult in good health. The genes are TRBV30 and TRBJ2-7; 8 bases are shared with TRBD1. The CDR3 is CAWRGYRGVYEQYF. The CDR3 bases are TGTGCCTGGAGAGGGTACAGGGGGGTTTACGAGCAGTACTTC.